The clone carrying this TCR beta chain was counted a few times. Other nucleotide sequences in the sample specify the same CDR3. The sample belongs to a study of beta chain features in type 1 diabetes. Study context: The number of sorted cells examined across all samples was 107,917,701.

All of the isolated RNA was reverse transcribed, so expressed TCRB transcripts were sequenced. Some clones are missing from TCRdb's copy, which holds only in-frame ones; the method was immunoSEQ multiplex PCR. The repertoire consists of about 220,000 clones, with 11% occurring once and the leading ten covering approximately 1.5%. The length of the CDR3 is 13 residues. Between the trimmed V and J ends, which lost 0 bases and 4 bases, there was a span of 6 bases. Germline CDR1 SGHRS, CDR2 YFSETQ. This rearrangement joins TRBV5-1 to TRBJ2-3; D perhaps matches TRBD1 (6 bases). The sequencing input was central memory CD4+ T cells from blood. The TCR comes from a man aged 18-30 years in good health. DNA of the CDR3: TGCGCCAGCAGCTTGGAGGGGGCAGATACGCAGTATTTT. Encoded protein: CASSLEGADTQYF.